Listed here is a single TCR beta chain. The sample is drawn from a study of OX40 agonist ivuxolimab in advanced cancers. The V segment lost 0 bases and the J segment 4 bases; nucleotides outside the gene matches: 2. CDR3 size: 16 residues. Germline V gene data show CDR1 as SGHRS and CDR2 as YFSETQ. Profiled with immunoSEQ multiplex PCR; TCRdb holds only in-frame clones, not every one. This sample has approximately 86,000 clones, with about 90% found just once. Any history of autoimmune disease or systemic immunosuppression disqualified patients. Here the sequenced sample was CD4+ or CD8+ T cells sorted from blood, taken in a trial of the OX40 agonist ivuxolimab. V usage is TRBV5-1 and J usage is TRBJ2-5; 14 bases are a match to TRBD2. This TCR was recovered from an adult with an advanced solid tumor such as melanoma, head and neck, liver or kidney cancer. The CDR3 loop is CASSLGGTSGGETQYF. Here the CDR3 DNA reads TGCGCCAGCAGCTTGGGAGGGACTAGCGGGGGAGAGACCCAGTACTTC.